This TCR beta chain was sequenced during a study of blood T cells in healthy people across ages. Overall study results and limits: TCR beta diversity, measured per million T cells, fell in a roughly linear way with age. There were more naive CD4+ cells and higher diversity in long-lived donors than in aged donors.

Regarding this clonotype: Its antigen remains unidentified.

The use of a sample-barcoded 5' primer and a J-beta primer mix characterized a second PCR of 7 to 11 cycles. Researchers report that a template-switch adaptor with 12 random nucleotides tagged each cDNA molecule. TCRdb itself ran the 5' RACE reads through MiXCR, one entry per CDR3 protein. The sample contains 380,000 or so distinct CDR3 sequences, more than 45% of which appear only once. Germline V gene data show CDR1 as SQVTM and CDR2 as ANQGSEA. This CDR3 spans 13 amino acids. V lost 6 bases to trimming and J lost 0 bases, with 12 bases between them. The sequencing sample was made of blood. The sequence was obtained from a man aged 55 to 70 in good health. The rearrangement joins TRBV29-1 to TRBJ2-7; D is uncertain. Written as DNA, the CDR3 is TGCAGCGTCTACACAAGAGACTCCTACGAGCAGTACTTC. Its translation is CSVYTRDSYEQYF.